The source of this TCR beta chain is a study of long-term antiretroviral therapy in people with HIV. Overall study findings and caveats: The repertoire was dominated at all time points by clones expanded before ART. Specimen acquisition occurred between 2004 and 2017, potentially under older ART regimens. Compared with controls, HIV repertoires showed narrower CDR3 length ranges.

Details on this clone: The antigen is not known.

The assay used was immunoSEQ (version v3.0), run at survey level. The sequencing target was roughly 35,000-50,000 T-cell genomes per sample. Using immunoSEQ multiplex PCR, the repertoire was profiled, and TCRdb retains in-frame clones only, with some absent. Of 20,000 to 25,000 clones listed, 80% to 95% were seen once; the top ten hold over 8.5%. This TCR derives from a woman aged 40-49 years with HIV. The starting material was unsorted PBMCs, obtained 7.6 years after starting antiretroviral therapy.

The CDR3 loop reads CASSVGRSAGVNEKLFF. The CDR3 nucleotides are TGTGCCAGCAGCGTAGGAAGGTCGGCAGGAGTAAATGAAAAACTGTTTTTT. The J gene is TRBJ1-4, the V gene TRBV9; D is undetermined. Germline V gene lookup returns CDR1 SGDLS and CDR2 YYNGEE. Trimming removed 0 bases at V and 5 bases at J, with 17 bases between. CDR3 length: 17 amino acids. Combining the CDR3 with reference TRBV9 and TRBJ1-4 gives the whole variable domain DSGVTQTPKHLITATGQRVTLRCSPRSGDLSVYWYQQSLDQGLQFLIQYYNGEERAKGNILERFSAQQFPDLHSELNLSSLELGDSALYFCASSVGRSAGVNEKLFFGSGTQLSVL.